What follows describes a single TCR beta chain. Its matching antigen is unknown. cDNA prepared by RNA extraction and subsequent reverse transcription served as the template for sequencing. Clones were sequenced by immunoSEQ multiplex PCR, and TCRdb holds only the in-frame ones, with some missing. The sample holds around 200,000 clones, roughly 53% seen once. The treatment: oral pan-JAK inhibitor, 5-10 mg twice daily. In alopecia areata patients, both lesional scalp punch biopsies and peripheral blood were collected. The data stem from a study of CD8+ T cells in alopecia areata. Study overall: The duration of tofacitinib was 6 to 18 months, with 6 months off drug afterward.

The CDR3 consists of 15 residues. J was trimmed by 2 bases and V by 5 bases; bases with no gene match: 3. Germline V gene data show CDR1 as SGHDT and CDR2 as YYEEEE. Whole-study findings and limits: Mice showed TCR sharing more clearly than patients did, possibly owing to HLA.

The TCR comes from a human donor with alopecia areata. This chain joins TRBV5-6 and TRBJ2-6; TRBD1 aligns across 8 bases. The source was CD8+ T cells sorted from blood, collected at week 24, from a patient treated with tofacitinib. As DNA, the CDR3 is TGTGCCAGCAGTACAGGGGGAGCTGGGGCCAACGTCCTGACTTTC. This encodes CASSTGGAGANVLTF.